These 25 T cell receptor beta chains were all obtained from the same sample, sequenced in a study of blood T cell repertoires in COVID-19. Assay used: immunoSEQ multiplex PCR; TCRdb lists only in-frame clones, some missing. The profile shows under 250,000 clones, approximately 82% of them singletons. The specimen sequenced was peripheral blood. The receptors were gathered from a woman between 35 and 50 years old with acute or convalescent COVID-19.

The rearrangement uses TRBV27 and TRBJ2-1; 10 positions match TRBD2. The germline CDR1 and CDR2 sequences are MNHEY and SMNVEV (reference sequence). The trim removed 5 bases at V and 6 bases at J, leaving 7 bases unmatched. The CDR3 loop spans 15 amino acids. CDR3 sequence: CASSVLAGAINEQFF. The CDR3 DNA follows: TGTGCCAGCAGTGTGCTAGCGGGGGCCATCAATGAGCAGTTCTTC.

This sequence joins TRBV6-1 and TRBJ2-3; D remains unclear. The length of the CDR3 is 15 residues. In germline, CDR1 is MNHNS, CDR2 SASEGT. V was pared by 2 bases and J by 1 base, with 10 bases between. The CDR3 DNA sequence: TGTGCCAGCAGTGAAAGCCGGTTGGGCACAGATACGCAGTATTTT. It encodes CASSESRLGTDTQYF.

V is TRBV30 and J is TRBJ1-6; tentatively, D is TRBD1 (5 bases). The CDR3 covers 13 residues. The V gene lost 2 bases and the J gene lost 8 bases, with 10 bases spanning the gap. Germline V gene lookup returns CDR1 GTSNPN and CDR2 SVGIG (reference sequence). The CDR3 DNA sequence: TGTGCCTGGAGTCCAGGGTGGGATTCACCCCTCCACTTT. Its protein is CAWSPGWDSPLHF.

V is TRBV29-1 and J is TRBJ1-1; 10 bases agree with TRBD1. The CDR3 has 14 amino acids. The germline V gene encodes CDR1 SQVTM and CDR2 ANQGSEA. With V trimmed by 1 base and J by 4 bases, 3 bases remained unmatched. The CDR3 sequence is CSVEGQGASTEAFF. The CDR3 DNA sequence: TGCAGCGTTGAAGGACAGGGGGCGAGCACTGAAGCTTTCTTT.

J is TRBJ1-4 and V is TRBV5-6, with a tentative D call TRBD1 (6 bases). This CDR3 is 16 amino acids long. Trimming removed 0 bases at V and 8 bases at J, with 17 bases between. Germline lookup yields CDR1 SGHDT and CDR2 YYEEEE. The CDR3 region is CASSLGGRAQGEKLFF. CDR3 sequence (DNA): TGTGCCAGCAGCTTGGGAGGACGAGCTCAGGGGGAAAAACTGTTTTTT. Based on the CDR3 plus reference TRBV5-6 and TRBJ1-4, the full variable domain is DAGVTQSPTHLIKTRGQQVTLRCSPKSGHDTVSWYQQALGQGPQFIFQYYEEEERQRGNFPDRFSGHQFPNYSSELNVNALLLGDSALYLCASSLGGRAQGEKLFFGSGTQLSVL.

The rearrangement uses TRBV11-1 and TRBJ2-1; tentatively, D is TRBD2 (6 bases). Germline assignment: CDR1 SGHAT and CDR2 FQDESV (reference sequence). The length of the CDR3 is 15 residues. V gave up 3 bases and J gave up 0 bases, with 9 bases separating them. The CDR3 spells CASSLAGTSYNEQFF. In nucleotides, the CDR3 is TGTGCCAGCAGCTTGGCGGGAACCTCCTACAATGAGCAGTTCTTC.

The chain links TRBV5-1 to TRBJ2-1; D is uncertain. The V and J ends lost 2 bases and 4 bases respectively, with 19 bases between them. Germline V CDR1 and CDR2: SGHRS, YFSETQ. This CDR3 is built from 17 residues. The CDR3 region has the DNA TGCGCCAGCAGCTTAAACAGTCTGTCCCATAATTACAATGAGCAGTTCTTC. This sequence encodes CASSLNSLSHNYNEQFF.

The chain uses TRBV9 and TRBJ2-1; 12 positions match TRBD2. The CDR3 loop spans 14 amino acids. CDR1 and CDR2 (germline): SGDLS, YYNGEE. Trimming cost V 4 bases and J 6 bases; bases outside gene matches: 2. The CDR3 here is CASSRLAGVNEQFF. The CDR3 region has the DNA TGTGCCAGCAGCCGACTAGCGGGGGTCAATGAGCAGTTCTTC.

This clone was seen a single time. V is TRBV9 and J is TRBJ2-1; D possibly corresponds to TRBD2 (5 bases). CDR1 SGDLS and CDR2 YYNGEE come from the germline V gene. The CDR3 sequence is 15 residues long. V was shortened by 4 bases and J by 5 bases, with 16 bases between the two germline ends. This chain's CDR3 is CASSLRDRGNNEQFF. CDR3 nucleotides: TGTGCCAGCAGCCTAAGGGATAGAGGGAACAATGAGCAGTTCTTC.

The rearrangement joins TRBV5-1 to TRBJ1-2; 7 bases line up with TRBD1. Germline V gene sequence: CDR1 SGHRS, CDR2 YFSETQ. CDR3 length: 13 amino acids. The V and J ends lost 3 bases and 4 bases, in that order; junction bases with no gene match: 3. In DNA form, the CDR3 reads TGCGCCAGCAGCTCGGGACAGCCCTATGGCTACACCTTC. It translates to CASSSGQPYGYTF.

The V gene is TRBV29-1, the J gene TRBJ2-7; the match to TRBD2 covers 14 bases. The junction had 7 bases not matched to a gene; V was cut back by 6 bases and J by 0 bases. Germline lookup yields CDR1 SQVTM and CDR2 ANQGSEA. The CDR3 consists of 16 residues. The CDR3 protein is CSVGGLAGERSYEQYF. CDR3 nucleotides: TGCAGCGTCGGGGGACTAGCGGGGGAACGCTCCTACGAGCAGTACTTC.

The chain joins TRBV21-1 to TRBJ1-2; the table's D gene call, TRBD1, was not cross checked with the DNA. TRBV21-1 is a recognized pseudogene. CDR3 length: 13 residues. DNA of the CDR3: TGTGCCAGCAGCAAAGGGGGCAGTGACGGCTACACCTTC. This codes for CASSKGGSDGYTF.

The chain uses TRBV27 and TRBJ1-4; no clear D. With 3 bases removed from V and 10 bases from J, the gap between germline ends came to 12 bases. There are 13 residues in the CDR3. In germline, CDR1 is MNHEY, CDR2 SMNVEV (reference sequence). CDR3 bases: TGTGCCAGCAGTTTGAGGTTTGGTGGAAAACTGTTTTTT. Protein: CASSLRFGGKLFF.

The rearrangement joins TRBV11-3 to TRBJ1-2; D is unclear. Germline lookup yields CDR1 SGHNT and CDR2 YENEEA. Trimming removed 5 bases from V and 4 bases from J, with 20 bases in between. The CDR3 totals 16 residues. Here the CDR3 reads CASSHDWHTLIYGYTF. Here the CDR3 DNA reads TGTGCCAGCAGCCACGATTGGCACACCTTAATCTATGGCTACACCTTC.

This CDR3 reads CASSRGMENTEAFF. DNA of the CDR3: TGTGCCAGTAGCAGGGGGATGGAGAACACTGAAGCTTTCTTT. The V call is TRBV19, the J call TRBJ1-1; 7 nucleotides align to TRBD1. In germline, CDR1 is LNHDA, CDR2 SQIVND (reference sequence). With 6 bases clipped from V and 1 base from J, the junction kept 5 bases outside the gene matches. CDR3 length: 14 residues.

This clone has a count of ten or more. CDR3 bases: TGTGCCAGCAGTTCAGGACTAGCGGGAGTCGGCGAGCAGTACTTC. It codes for CASSSGLAGVGEQYF. The J gene is TRBJ2-7, the V gene TRBV27; 13 bases align to TRBD2. J lost 6 bases, V lost 4 bases, and 6 bases had no gene match. The V gene's germline CDR1 is MNHEY and CDR2 SMNVEV (reference sequence). The CDR3 sequence is 15 residues long.

This clone was detected once. This chain uses TRBV30 with TRBJ2-2, with D uncertain. V dropped 3 bases and J dropped 2 bases, with 13 bases sitting between them. Germline V gene sequence: CDR1 GTSNPN, CDR2 SVGIG (reference sequence). The CDR3 is made up of 15 amino acids. This CDR3 is CAWRSLGLNTGELFF. The DNA for the CDR3 is TGTGCCTGGAGGTCTCTAGGATTAAACACCGGGGAGCTGTTTTTT.

The CDR3 DNA follows: TGTGCCAGCAGCTTATGGCAGGGGAACACTGAAGCTTTCTTT. Translation: CASSLWQGNTEAFF. The chain is built from TRBV7-2 and TRBJ1-1, with D possibly TRBD1 on 5 matching bases. The V end was cut by 2 bases, the J end by 1 base, with 8 bases between. Per germline, CDR1 SGHTA and CDR2 FQGNSA. The CDR3 totals 14 residues.

The chain recombines TRBV6-2 or TRBV6-3 with TRBJ1-5; 9 nucleotides align to TRBD1. V was clipped by 5 bases and J by 2 bases; unmatched bases: 4. The CDR3 runs to 15 residues. Germline V gives CDR1 MNHEY, CDR2 SVGEGT. The CDR3 region has the DNA TGTGCCAGCAGTCGGGACAGGGCGCGCAATCAGCCCCAGCATTTT. Its protein product is CASSRDRARNQPQHF.

The chain joins TRBV3-1 (or the pseudogene TRBV3-2) to TRBJ2-3, with D possibly being TRBD2 (7 bases). This CDR3 region has 15 residues. Trimming shortened V by 5 bases and J by 6 bases, and 18 bases separated the two germline ends. In germline, CDR1 is LGHDT, CDR2 YNNKEL (reference sequence). The CDR3 DNA reads TGTGCCAGCAGCACGCGGGATGGGGGGGCCGATACGCAGTATTTT. It codes for CASSTRDGGADTQYF.

This chain uses TRBV5-1 with TRBJ2-1; TRBD2 matches 8 bases. Germline CDR1 SGHRS, CDR2 YFSETQ. The CDR3 runs 15 residues. V was clipped by 4 bases and J by 8 bases; unmatched bases: 11. The CDR3 sequence is CASSPREGARDEQFF. The DNA for the CDR3 is TGCGCCAGCAGCCCCCGGGAGGGCGCCCGGGATGAGCAGTTCTTC.

The chain employs TRBV5-6 and TRBJ1-4; TRBD1 aligns across 8 bases. The CDR3 sequence is 15 residues long. The germline V gene encodes CDR1 SGHDT and CDR2 YYEEEE. Losses at the gene ends were 3 bases for V and 5 bases for J; bases not matched to a gene: 6. The CDR3 coding sequence is TGTGCCAGCAGCTCAAGGACAGGGCTGAATGAAAAACTGTTTTTT. It codes for CASSSRTGLNEKLFF.

The CDR3 spells CASSLRDRAYEQYF. Written as DNA, the CDR3 is TGCGCCAGCAGCTTACGGGACAGGGCTTACGAGCAGTACTTC. This rearrangement joins TRBV4-1 to TRBJ2-7; 9 bases agree with TRBD1. From germline, CDR1 is MGHRA and CDR2 YSYEKL. V lost 5 bases and J lost 4; bases outside the gene matches: 6. This CDR3 is built from 14 residues.

The chain joins TRBV10-1 to TRBJ1-1, with 7 bases aligning to TRBD1. Germline CDR1 is WNHNN and CDR2 is SYGVQD (reference sequence). The CDR3 contains 14 residues. The V segment lost 7 bases and the J segment 0 bases; nucleotides outside the gene matches: 5. CDR3 DNA sequence: TGCGCCAGCACAACAGGGGTTCTGAACACTGAAGCTTTCTTT. Amino acid sequence: CASTTGVLNTEAFF.

This clone is a singleton in its sample. The V and J genes are TRBV14 and TRBJ1-2; the D gene is possibly TRBD1 (6 bases). CDR3 length: 14 amino acids. V dropped 0 bases and J dropped 6 bases, with 11 bases sitting between them. Germline values: CDR1 SGHDN, CDR2 FVKESK. For the CDR3, the DNA is TGTGCCAGCAGCCAAGATAAGTGGGGGCATGGCTACACCTTC. Its protein is CASSQDKWGHGYTF.